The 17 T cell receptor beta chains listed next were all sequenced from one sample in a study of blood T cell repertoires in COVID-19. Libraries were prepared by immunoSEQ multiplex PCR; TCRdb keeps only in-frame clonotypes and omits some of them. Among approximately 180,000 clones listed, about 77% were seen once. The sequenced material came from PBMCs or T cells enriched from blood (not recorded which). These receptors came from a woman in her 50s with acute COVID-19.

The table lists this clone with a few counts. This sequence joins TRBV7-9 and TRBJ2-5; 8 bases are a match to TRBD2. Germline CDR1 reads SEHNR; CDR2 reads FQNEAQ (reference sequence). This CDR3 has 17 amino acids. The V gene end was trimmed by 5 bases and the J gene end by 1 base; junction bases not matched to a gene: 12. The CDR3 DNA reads TGTGCCAGCAGCCCCACGCCCGGGGGGGTAAGCCAAGAGACCCAGTACTTC. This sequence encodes CASSPTPGGVSQETQYF.

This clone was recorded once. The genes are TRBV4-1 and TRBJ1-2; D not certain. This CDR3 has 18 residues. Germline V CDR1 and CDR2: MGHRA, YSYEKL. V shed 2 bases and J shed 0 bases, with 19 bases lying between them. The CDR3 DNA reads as TGCGCCAGCAGCCAAACCCTCGTTGTAGAGGGAACTAACTATGGCTACACCTTC. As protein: CASSQTLVVEGTNYGYTF.

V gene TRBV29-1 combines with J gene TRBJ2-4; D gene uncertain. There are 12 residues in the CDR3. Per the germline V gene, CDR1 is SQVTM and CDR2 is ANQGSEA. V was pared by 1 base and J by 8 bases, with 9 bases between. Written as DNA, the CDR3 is TGCAGCGTTGAAGCTAGTATTGACATTCAGTACTTC. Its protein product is CSVEASIDIQYF.

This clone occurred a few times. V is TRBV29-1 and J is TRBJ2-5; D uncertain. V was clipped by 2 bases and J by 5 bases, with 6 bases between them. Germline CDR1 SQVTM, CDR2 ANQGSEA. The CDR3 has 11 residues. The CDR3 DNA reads TGCAGCGTTGAATTCGCGGAGACCCAGTACTTC. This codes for CSVEFAETQYF.

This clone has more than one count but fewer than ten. CDR3 nucleotides: TGTGCCACCAGTGGCGGACTAGCGGGGGCCCATGAGCAGTTCTTC. Amino acids: CATSGGLAGAHEQFF. This chain connects TRBV24-1 to TRBJ2-1; 13 nucleotides agree with TRBD2. Germline trimming cut 5 bases from V and 8 bases from J; bases unmatched to any gene: 5. In germline, CDR1 is KGHDR, CDR2 SFDVKD. The CDR3 sequence is 15 residues long.

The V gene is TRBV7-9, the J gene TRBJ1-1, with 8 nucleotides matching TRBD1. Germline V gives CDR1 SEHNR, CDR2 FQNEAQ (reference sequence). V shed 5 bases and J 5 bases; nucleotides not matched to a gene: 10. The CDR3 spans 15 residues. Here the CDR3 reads CASSPRETGVTEAFF. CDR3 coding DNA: TGTGCCAGCAGCCCTAGGGAGACAGGGGTGACTGAAGCTTTCTTT.

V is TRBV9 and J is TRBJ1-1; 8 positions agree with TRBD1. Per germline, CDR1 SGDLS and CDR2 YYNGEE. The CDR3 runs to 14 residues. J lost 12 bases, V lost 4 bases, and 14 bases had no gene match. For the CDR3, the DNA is TGTGCCAGCAGCCCCCCAGGGGACAGGTCCGTGACTTTCTTT. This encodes CASSPPGDRSVTFF. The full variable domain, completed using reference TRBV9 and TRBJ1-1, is DSGVTQTPKHLITATGQRVTLRCSPRSGDLSVYWYQQSLDQGLQFLIQYYNGEERAKGNILERFSAQQFPDLHSELNLSSLELGDSALYFCASSPPGDRSVTFFGQGTRLTVV.

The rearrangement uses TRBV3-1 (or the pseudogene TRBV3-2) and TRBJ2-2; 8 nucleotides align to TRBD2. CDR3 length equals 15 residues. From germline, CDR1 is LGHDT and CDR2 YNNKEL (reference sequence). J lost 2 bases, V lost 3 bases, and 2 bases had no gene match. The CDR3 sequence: CASSQSGGNTGELFF. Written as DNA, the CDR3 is TGTGCCAGCAGCCAGAGCGGGGGCAACACCGGGGAGCTGTTTTTT.

CDR3 region: CASKQGSQPQHF. DNA for the CDR3: TGTGCCAGTAAACAGGGTTCTCAGCCCCAGCATTTT. The chain joins TRBV6-5 to TRBJ1-5; perhaps TRBD1 as D (6 bases). CDR3 length: 12 amino acids. Trimming shortened V by 9 bases and J by 6 bases, and 12 bases separated the two germline ends. The germline V gene encodes CDR1 MNHEY and CDR2 SVGAGI.

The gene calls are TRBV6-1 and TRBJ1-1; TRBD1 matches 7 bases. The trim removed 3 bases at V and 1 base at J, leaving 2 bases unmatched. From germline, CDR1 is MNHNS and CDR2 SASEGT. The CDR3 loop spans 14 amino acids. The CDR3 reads CASSETGRNTEAFF. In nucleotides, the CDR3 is TGTGCCAGCAGTGAGACAGGGAGGAACACTGAAGCTTTCTTT.

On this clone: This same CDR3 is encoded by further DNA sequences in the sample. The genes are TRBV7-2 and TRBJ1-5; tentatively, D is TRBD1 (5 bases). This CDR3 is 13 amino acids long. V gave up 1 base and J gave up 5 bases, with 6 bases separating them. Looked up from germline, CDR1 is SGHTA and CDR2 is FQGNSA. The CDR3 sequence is CASSLEGDQPQHF. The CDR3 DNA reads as TGTGCCAGCAGCTTAGAAGGGGATCAGCCCCAGCATTTT.

CDR3 sequence: CASSGPGAGNTIYF. In DNA, the CDR3 is TGCGCCAGCAGCGGGCCAGGGGCCGGAAACACCATATATTTT. This chain connects TRBV5-1 to TRBJ1-3; tentatively, D is TRBD1 (6 bases). Trimming took off 4 bases at V and 4 bases at J, with 12 bases between the two ends. Germline V gene data show CDR1 as SGHRS and CDR2 as YFSETQ. The CDR3 covers 14 residues.

CDR3 nucleotides: TGTGCCAGCAGTCCCTCAGATTTGGCCGGGGCCAACGTCCTGACTTTC. Its protein is CASSPSDLAGANVLTF. The chain carries TRBV27 and TRBJ2-6; D call uncertain. CDR3 length equals 16 residues. Germline V gene lookup returns CDR1 MNHEY and CDR2 SMNVEV (reference sequence). Trimming shortened V by 5 bases and J by 4 bases, and 15 bases separated the two germline ends.

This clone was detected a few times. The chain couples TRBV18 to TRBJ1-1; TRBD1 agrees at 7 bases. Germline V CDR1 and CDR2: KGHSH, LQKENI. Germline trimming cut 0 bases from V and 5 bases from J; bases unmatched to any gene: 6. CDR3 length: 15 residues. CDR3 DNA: TGTGCCAGCTCACCACCAACAGGGGTTATTACTGAAGCTTTCTTT. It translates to CASSPPTGVITEAFF.

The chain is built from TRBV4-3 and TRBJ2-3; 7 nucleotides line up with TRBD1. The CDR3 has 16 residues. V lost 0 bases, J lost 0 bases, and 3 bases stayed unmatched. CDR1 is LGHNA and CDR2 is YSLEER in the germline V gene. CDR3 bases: TGCGCCAGCAGCCAAGAGGGCAGGGGGAGCACAGATACGCAGTATTTT. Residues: CASSQEGRGSTDTQYF.

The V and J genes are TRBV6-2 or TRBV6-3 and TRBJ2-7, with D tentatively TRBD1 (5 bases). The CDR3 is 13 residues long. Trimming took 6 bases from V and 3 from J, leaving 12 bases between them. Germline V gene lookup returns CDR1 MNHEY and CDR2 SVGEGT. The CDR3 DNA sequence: TGTGCCAGCAGCAGACAACAGGTCTACGAGCAGTACGTC. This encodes CASSRQQVYEQYV.

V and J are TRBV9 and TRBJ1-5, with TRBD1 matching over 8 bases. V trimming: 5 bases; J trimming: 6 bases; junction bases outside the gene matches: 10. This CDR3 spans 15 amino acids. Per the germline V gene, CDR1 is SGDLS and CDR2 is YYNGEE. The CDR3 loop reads CASSETGDWGQPQHF. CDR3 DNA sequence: TGTGCCAGCAGTGAGACAGGGGATTGGGGTCAGCCCCAGCATTTT.